This T cell receptor beta chain was profiled in a study of T cell changes during pregnancy in multiple sclerosis. Clones were read by immunoSEQ multiplex PCR, and TCRdb kept only the in-frame ones, dropping some. The data contain roughly 51,000 clones, roughly 94% of them seen just once; the ten biggest clones take up 4.5% to 5.5%. Trimming stripped 2 bases from V and 3 bases from J, with 10 bases between. This CDR3 region has 14 residues. Germline V gene lookup returns CDR1 MNHEY and CDR2 SMNVEV (reference sequence). The source of this sequence is a female donor with multiple sclerosis, enrolled in a pregnancy study. The sample consisted of CD8+ T cells from peripheral blood mononuclear cells, taken before pregnancy. The chain employs TRBV27 and TRBJ1-2, with D unresolved. CDR3 protein: CASSLLGTDYGYTF. CDR3 bases: TGTGCCAGCAGTTTACTAGGTACGGACTATGGCTACACCTTC.